These T cell receptor beta chains were read from a single sample in a study of cytomegalovirus exposure and HLA in healthy donors. Sequenced by immunoSEQ multiplex PCR; TCRdb stores in-frame clones only, minus some. Here the sample spans about 130,000 clones, 81% being singletons. What was sequenced was PBMCs. Every receptor here comes from a man younger than 35 in good health and CMV-seronegative. The CDR3 runs from the conserved cysteine through the conserved F or W. Each record gives: V gene, clone size, J gene, D gene, CDR3 protein, CDR3 DNA. D genes are given only for firm matches. Clone size is shown for a subset of rows, as once, few, many or a class of expanded clone.

>TRBV5-4|NA|TRBJ2-4|TRBD1
CASSSPTGGRDIQYF
TGTGCCAGCAGCTCCCCGACAGGGGGCAGAGACATTCAGTACTTC
>TRBV5-4|once|TRBJ1-2|TRBD1
CASSLAGQSYGYTF
TGTGCCAGCAGCCTGGCGGGACAGAGCTATGGCTACACCTTC
>TRBV7-8|NA|TRBJ1-5|TRBD1
CASSEPGTGYQPQHF
TGTGCCAGCAGCGAGCCAGGGACAGGGTACCAGCCCCAGCATTTT
>TRBV29-1|medium-sized|TRBJ1-5|TRBD1
CSVVTGAGSNQPQHF
TGCAGCGTTGTAACAGGGGCAGGTAGCAATCAGCCCCAGCATTTT
>TRBV11-3|NA|TRBJ1-2|NA
CASSRGGEAYGYTF
TGTGCCAGCAGCCGGGGCGGGGAGGCGTATGGCTACACCTTC
>TRBV5-4|NA|TRBJ2-1|TRBD2
CASSLEAGGSNEQFF
TGTGCCAGCAGCTTGGAAGCGGGGGGGTCCAATGAACAGTTCTTC
>TRBV30|NA|TRBJ2-3|TRBD1
CAWSGRDRGHSDTQYF
TGTGCCTGGAGCGGTAGAGACAGGGGTCATTCAGATACGCAGTATTTT
>TRBV25-1|NA|TRBJ1-5|NA
CASSDSGIGQPQHF
TGTGCCAGCAGTGACTCAGGGATTGGTCAGCCCCAGCATTTT
>TRBV14|NA|TRBJ2-7|NA
CASSGGTYEQYF
TGTGCCAGCAGCGGAGGGACCTACGAGCAGTACTTC
>TRBV11-2|NA|TRBJ1-6|NA
CASSSGVAPLHF
TGTGCCAGCAGCTCCGGGGTTGCACCCCTCCACTTT
>TRBV30|NA|TRBJ2-5|NA
CAWAKETQYF
TGTGCCTGGGCGAAGGAGACCCAGTACTTC
>TRBV9|NA|TRBJ1-1|NA
CASSTHSEGVTEAFF
TGTGCCAGCAGCACCCATTCGGAAGGGGTGACTGAAGCTTTCTTT
>TRBV5-6|few|TRBJ1-4|NA
CASSLRTYGQLIEKLFF
TGTGCCAGCAGCTTACGGACTTATGGACAGCTTATTGAAAAACTGTTTTTT
>TRBV27|NA|TRBJ1-5|TRBD1
CASSPRTGYQPQHF
TGTGCCAGCAGTCCGAGGACAGGGTATCAGCCCCAGCATTTT
>TRBV7-9|NA|TRBJ2-7|NA
CASSLDYGGEQYF
TGTGCCAGCAGCTTAGATTATGGCGGAGAGCAGTACTTC
>TRBV6-5|NA|TRBJ1-1|NA
CASSYSPGRRSTEACF
TGTGCCAGCAGTTACTCCCCCGGGAGGAGATCCACTGAAGCTTGCTTT
>TRBV28|NA|TRBJ1-1|NA
CASSFGRNTEAFF
TGTGCCAGCAGTTTTGGTAGGAACACTGAAGCTTTCTTT
>TRBV30|NA|TRBJ2-1|TRBD2
CAWSRTSGGSLEQFF
TGTGCCTGGAGTAGGACTAGCGGGGGGTCCCTGGAGCAGTTCTTC
>TRBV27|NA|TRBJ1-5|TRBD1
CASSATGTGGEKHF
TGTGCCAGCAGTGCCACCGGGACAGGAGGTGAGAAGCATTTT
>TRBV10-3|NA|TRBJ1-1|TRBD1
CAIRTLTQSRDREHTEAFF
TGTGCCATCAGAACACTAACCCAGTCCCGGGACAGGGAGCACACTGAAGCTTTCTTT
>TRBV27|NA|TRBJ2-7|NA
CASSLLGETYEQYF
TGTGCCAGCAGTTTATTGGGAGAGACCTACGAGCAGTACTTC
>TRBV5-1|NA|TRBJ1-1|NA
CASSLPGEAFF
TGCGCCAGCAGCTTGCCGGGTGAAGCTTTCTTT